This T cell receptor beta chain originates from a study of T-cell reconstitution after alpha-beta-depleted transplantation in children. Overall study findings and caveats: From surviving recipient T cells and thymic progenitors came the high day-60 TCRbeta diversity observed in some patients. Reports say that about two months after transplant, the alpha-beta T cells came out of several hundred graft clones that had expanded. Newly produced T cells mostly provided counts and TCRbeta diversity after one year, as hyperexpanded clones declined.

A few counts support this clonotype. Its antigen is as yet unknown. During its preparation, the TCRbeta library received unique molecular identifiers. TCRdb redid the calling of the PCR reads with MiXCR, one entry per CDR3 protein. In the table there are over 200,000 distinct CDR3 sequences, under 13% of which are singletons. Sequencing used PBMCs, obtained before TCRalphabeta/CD19-depleted stem cell transplant. This TCR derives from a child in the first two years of life with acute myeloid leukemia, due to receive a stem cell transplant.

The DNA of the CDR3 is TGTGCCAGCAGTTCACAACTAGCGGGGGGCCTCCTGATCTCCACAGATACGCAGTATTTT. It codes for CASSSQLAGGLLISTDTQYF. J is TRBJ2-3 and V is TRBV7-2; TRBD2 matches at 12 bases. J lost 2 bases, V lost 6 bases, and 18 bases had no gene match. The length of the CDR3 is 20 residues. Per germline, CDR1 SGHTA and CDR2 FQGNSA.